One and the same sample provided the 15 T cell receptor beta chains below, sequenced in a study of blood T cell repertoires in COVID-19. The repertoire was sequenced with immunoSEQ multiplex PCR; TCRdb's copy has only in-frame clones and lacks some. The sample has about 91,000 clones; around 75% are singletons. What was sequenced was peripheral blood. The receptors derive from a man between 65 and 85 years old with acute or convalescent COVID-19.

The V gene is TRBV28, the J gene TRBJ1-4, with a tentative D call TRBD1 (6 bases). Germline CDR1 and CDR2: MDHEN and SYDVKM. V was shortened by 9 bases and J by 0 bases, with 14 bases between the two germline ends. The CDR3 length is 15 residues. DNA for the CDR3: TGTGCCAGTTCAGGGGCGCGGGCAACTAATGAAAAACTGTTTTTT. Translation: CASSGARATNEKLFF.

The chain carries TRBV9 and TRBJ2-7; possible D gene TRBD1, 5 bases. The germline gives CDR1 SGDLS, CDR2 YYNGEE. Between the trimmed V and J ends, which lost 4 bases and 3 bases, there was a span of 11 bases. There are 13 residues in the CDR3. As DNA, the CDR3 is TGTGCCAGCAGCCCCACGCAGGGCTACGAGCAGTACTTC. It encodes CASSPTQGYEQYF.

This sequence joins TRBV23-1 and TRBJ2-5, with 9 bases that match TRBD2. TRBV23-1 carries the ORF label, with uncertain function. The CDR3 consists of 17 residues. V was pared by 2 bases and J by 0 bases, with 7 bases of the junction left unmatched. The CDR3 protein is CASSQETSGGYQETQYF. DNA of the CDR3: TGCGCCAGCAGTCAAGAGACTAGCGGAGGTTACCAAGAGACCCAGTACTTC.

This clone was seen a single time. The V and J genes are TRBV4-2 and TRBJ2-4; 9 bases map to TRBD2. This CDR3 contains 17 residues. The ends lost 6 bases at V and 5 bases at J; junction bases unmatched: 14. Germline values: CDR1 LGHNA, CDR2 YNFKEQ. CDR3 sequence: CASSSRGASGVQNIQYF. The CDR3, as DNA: TGTGCCAGCAGTTCAAGGGGCGCTAGCGGGGTGCAAAACATTCAGTACTTC.

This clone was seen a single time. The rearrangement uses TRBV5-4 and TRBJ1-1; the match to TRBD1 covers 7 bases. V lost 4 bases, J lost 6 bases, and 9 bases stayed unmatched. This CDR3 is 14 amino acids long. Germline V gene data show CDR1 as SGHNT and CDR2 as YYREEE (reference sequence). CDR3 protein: CASSPRQGSPEAFF. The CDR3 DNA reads TGTGCCAGCAGCCCGAGACAGGGTAGCCCTGAAGCTTTCTTT.

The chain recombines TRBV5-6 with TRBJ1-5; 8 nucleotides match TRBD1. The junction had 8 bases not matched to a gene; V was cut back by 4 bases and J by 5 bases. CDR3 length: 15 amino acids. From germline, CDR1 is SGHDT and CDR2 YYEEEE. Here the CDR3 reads CASSRADRDDQPQHF. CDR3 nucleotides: TGTGCCAGCAGCCGGGCGGACAGGGATGATCAGCCCCAGCATTTT.

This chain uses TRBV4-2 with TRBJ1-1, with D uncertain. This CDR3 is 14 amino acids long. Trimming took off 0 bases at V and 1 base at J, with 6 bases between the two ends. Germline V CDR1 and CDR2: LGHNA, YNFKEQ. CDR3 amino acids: CASSQEGGNTEAFF. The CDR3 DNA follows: TGTGCCAGCAGCCAAGAGGGAGGGAACACTGAAGCTTTCTTT.

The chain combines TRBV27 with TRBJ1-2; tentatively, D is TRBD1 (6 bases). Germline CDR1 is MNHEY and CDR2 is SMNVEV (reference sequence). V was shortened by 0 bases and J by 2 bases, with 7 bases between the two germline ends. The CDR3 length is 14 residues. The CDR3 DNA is TGTGCCAGCAGTTTATCAGGGGGAAACTATGGCTACACCTTC. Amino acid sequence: CASSLSGGNYGYTF.

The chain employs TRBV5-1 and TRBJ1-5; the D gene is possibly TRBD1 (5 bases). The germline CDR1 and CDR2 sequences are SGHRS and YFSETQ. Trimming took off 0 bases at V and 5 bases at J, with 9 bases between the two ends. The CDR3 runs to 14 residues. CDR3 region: CASSLEGRDQPQHF. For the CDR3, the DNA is TGCGCCAGCAGCTTGGAGGGGAGGGATCAGCCCCAGCATTTT.

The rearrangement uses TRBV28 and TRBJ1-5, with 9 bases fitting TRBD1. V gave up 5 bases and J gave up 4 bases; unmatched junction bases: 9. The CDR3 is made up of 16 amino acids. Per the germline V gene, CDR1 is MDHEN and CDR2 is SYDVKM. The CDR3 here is CASSLPDRGLNQPQHF. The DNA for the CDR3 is TGTGCCAGCAGTCTTCCGGACAGGGGTTTAAATCAGCCCCAGCATTTT.

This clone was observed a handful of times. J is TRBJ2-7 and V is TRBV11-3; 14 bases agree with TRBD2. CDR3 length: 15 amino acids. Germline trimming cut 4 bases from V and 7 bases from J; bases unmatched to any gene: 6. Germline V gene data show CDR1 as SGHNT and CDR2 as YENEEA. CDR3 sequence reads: CASSSQGLAGEEQYF. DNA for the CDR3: TGTGCCAGCAGCTCCCAGGGACTAGCGGGAGAAGAGCAGTACTTC.

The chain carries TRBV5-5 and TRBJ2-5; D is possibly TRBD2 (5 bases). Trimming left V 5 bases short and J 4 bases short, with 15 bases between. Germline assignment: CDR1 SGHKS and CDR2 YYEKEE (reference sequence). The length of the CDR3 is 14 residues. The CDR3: CASSSRTGTETQYF. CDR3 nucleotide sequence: TGTGCCAGCAGTTCACGGACTGGCACAGAGACCCAGTACTTC.

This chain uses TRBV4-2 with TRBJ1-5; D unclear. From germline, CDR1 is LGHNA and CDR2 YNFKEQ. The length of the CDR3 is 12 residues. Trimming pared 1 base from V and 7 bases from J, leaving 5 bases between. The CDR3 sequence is CASSQAQQPQHF. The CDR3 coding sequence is TGTGCCAGCAGCCAAGCCCAACAGCCCCAGCATTTT.

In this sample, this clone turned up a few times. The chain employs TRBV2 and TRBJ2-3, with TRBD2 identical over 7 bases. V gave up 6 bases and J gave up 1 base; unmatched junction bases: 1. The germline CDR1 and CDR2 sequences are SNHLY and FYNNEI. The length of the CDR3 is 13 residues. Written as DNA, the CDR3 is TGTGCCAGCAGGGCGGGAGGCACAGATACGCAGTATTTT. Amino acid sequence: CASRAGGTDTQYF.

DNA of the CDR3: TGCGCCAGCAGCTCACTAGCACTACAGGGGGAGACCCAGTACTTC. Protein product: CASSSLALQGETQYF. V usage is TRBV5-1 and J usage is TRBJ2-5, with D possibly being TRBD1 (7 bases). The ends were cut back, 3 bases at V and 5 bases at J, with 17 bases in the middle. Germline CDR1 SGHRS, CDR2 YFSETQ. This CDR3 contains 15 residues.